This T cell receptor (beta chain) was identified during a study of blood T cell repertoires in COVID-19. The assay was immunoSEQ multiplex PCR, and TCRdb's table has in-frame clones only and misses some. This sample has about 260,000 clones, with approximately 85% found just once. This CDR3 is 15 amino acids long. The germline V gene has CDR1 LGHDT and CDR2 YNNKEL (reference sequence). V was trimmed by 4 bases and J by 5 bases, leaving 18 bases between them. The J gene is TRBJ2-7, the V gene TRBV3-1 (or the pseudogene TRBV3-2), with D perhaps matching TRBD2 (6 bases). Material: peripheral blood. The receptor was derived from a human donor in a cohort sampled during active COVID-19. The chain's CDR3 is CASSRRPKGRHEQYF. The CDR3 bases are TGTGCCAGCAGCCGTAGACCTAAGGGGAGGCACGAGCAGTACTTC.